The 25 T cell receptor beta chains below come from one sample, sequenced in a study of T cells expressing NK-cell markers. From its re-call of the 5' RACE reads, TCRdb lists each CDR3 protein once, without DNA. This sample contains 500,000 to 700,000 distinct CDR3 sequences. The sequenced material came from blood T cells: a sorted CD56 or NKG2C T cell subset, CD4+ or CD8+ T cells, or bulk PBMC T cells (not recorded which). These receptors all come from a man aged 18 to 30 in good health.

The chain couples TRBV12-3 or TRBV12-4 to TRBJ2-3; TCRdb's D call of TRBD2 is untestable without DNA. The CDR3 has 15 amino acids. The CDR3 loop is CASTRDSGSTDTQYF.

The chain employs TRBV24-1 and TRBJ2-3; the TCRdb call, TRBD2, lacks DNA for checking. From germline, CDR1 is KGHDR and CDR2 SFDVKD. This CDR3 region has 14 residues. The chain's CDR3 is CATGFGESSDTQYF.

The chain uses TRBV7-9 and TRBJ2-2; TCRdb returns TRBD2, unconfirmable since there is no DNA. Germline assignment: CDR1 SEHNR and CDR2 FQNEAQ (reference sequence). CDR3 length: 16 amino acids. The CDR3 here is CASSSKGLPNTGELFF.

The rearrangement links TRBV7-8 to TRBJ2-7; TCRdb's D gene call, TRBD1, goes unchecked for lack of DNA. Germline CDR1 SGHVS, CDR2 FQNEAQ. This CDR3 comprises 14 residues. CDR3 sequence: CASSLEGSGNEQYF.

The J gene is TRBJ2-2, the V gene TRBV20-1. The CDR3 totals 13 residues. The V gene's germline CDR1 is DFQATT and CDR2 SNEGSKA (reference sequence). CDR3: CSARSDWTGELFF.

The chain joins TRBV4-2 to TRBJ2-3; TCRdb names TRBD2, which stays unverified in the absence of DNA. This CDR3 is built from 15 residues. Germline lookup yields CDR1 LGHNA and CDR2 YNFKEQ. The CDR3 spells CASSQEAGGMDTQYF.

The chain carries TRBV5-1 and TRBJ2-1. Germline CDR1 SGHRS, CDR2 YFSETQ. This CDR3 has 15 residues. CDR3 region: CASSLGHDFSNEQFF.

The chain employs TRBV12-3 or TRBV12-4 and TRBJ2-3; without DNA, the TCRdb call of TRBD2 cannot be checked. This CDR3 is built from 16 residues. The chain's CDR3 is CASSLPKGRGTDTQYF.

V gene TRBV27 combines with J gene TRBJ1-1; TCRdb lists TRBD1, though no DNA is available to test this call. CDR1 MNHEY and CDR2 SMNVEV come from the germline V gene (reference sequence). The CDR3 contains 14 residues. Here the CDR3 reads CASSPRPGGSEAFF.

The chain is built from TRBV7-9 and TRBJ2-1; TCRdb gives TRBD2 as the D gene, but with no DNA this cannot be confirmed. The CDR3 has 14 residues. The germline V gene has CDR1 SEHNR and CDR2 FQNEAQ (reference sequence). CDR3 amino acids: CASRAGGPANEQFF.

The CDR3: CASSYQSDGRTDTQYF. This chain joins TRBV6-2 or TRBV6-3 and TRBJ2-3. CDR1 and CDR2 from the germline V gene are MNHEY and SVGEGT. The CDR3 is made up of 16 amino acids.

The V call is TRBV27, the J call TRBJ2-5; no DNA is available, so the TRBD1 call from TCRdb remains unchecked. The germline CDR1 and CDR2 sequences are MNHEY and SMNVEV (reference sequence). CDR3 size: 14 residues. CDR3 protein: CASGRTVNRETQYF.

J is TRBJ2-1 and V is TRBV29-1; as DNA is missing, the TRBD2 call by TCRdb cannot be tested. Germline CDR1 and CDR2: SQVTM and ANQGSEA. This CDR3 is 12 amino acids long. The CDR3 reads CSARDLNNEQFF.

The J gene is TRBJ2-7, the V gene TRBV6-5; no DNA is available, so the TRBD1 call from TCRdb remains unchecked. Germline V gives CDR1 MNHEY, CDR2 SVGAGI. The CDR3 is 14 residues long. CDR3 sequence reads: CASSSQDGRNEQYF.

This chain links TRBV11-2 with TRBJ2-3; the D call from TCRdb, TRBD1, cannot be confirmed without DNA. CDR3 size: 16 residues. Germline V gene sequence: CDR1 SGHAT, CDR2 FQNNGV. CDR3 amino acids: CASSFPRRQGTDTQYF.

The CDR3 reads CASSPGDRGSSGANVLTF. V usage is TRBV5-1 and J usage is TRBJ2-6; absent DNA, TCRdb's TRBD1 call cannot be checked. CDR3 size: 18 residues. Germline V gene data show CDR1 as SGHRS and CDR2 as YFSETQ.

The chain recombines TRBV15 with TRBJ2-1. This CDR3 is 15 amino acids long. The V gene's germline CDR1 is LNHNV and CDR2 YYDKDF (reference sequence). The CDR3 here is CATSRDRETSWEQFF.

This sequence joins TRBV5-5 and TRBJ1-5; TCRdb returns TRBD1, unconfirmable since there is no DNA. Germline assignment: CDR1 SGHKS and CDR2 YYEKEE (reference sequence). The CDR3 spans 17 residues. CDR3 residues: CASTKGTGYLRNQPQHF. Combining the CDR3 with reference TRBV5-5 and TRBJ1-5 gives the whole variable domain DAGVTQSPTHLIKTRGQQVTLRCSPISGHKSVSWYQQVLGQGPQFIFQYYEKEERGRGNFPDRFSARQFPNYSSELNVNALLLGDSALYLCASTKGTGYLRNQPQHFGDGTRLSIL.

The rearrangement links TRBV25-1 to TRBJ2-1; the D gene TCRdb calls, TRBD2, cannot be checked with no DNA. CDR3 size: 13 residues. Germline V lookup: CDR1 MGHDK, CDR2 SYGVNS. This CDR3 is CASLPYYGSEQFF.

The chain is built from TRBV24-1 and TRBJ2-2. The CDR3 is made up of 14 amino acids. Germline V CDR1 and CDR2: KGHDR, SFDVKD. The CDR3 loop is CATSRRGVTGELFF.

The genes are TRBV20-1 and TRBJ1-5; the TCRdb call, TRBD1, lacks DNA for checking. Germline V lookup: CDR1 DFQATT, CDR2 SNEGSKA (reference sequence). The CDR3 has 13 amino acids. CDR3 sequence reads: CSALQVGGEPQHF.

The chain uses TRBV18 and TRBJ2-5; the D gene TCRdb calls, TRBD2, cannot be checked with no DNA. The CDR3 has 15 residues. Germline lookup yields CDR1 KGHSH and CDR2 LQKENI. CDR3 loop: CASSRVATQQETQYF.

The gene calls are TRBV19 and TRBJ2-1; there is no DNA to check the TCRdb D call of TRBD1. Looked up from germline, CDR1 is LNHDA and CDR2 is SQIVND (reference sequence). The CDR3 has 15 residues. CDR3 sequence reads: CASSFGTGGIGEQFF.

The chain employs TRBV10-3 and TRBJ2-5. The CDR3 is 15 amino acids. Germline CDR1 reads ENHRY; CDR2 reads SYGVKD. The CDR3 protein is CAISESGAPKETQYF.

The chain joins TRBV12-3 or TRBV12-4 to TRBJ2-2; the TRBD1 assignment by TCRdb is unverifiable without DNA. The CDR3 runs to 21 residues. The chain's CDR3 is CASCFPGQGGTTWRLAGELFF.